Shown below are 6 T cell receptor beta chains from a single sample sequenced in a study of shared clonotypes between healthy human individuals. Sequencing used immunoSEQ multiplex PCR; TCRdb keeps in-frame clones, though not all of them. The data show about 1 million clones, with around three quarters seen just once and 0.4% to 0.55% held by the top ten. What was sequenced was memory CD4+ T cells from PBMCs. Documented subset: CD45RA-negative fraction. The receptors were sampled from a man younger than 35 in good health. Some clones in this sample may be carry-over from other donors' samples.

The CDR3 DNA is TGTGCCAGCAGCTTAATCGGACAGACTGAAGCTTTCTTT. As protein: CASSLIGQTEAFF. The chain recombines TRBV11-2 with TRBJ1-1, with TRBD1 as a possible D gene (6 bases). Germline V gene sequence: CDR1 SGHAT, CDR2 FQNNGV. Deletions cut 2 bases from V and 5 bases from J, with 9 bases between. This CDR3 spans 13 amino acids. Together with reference TRBV11-2 and TRBJ1-1, the CDR3 gives the full variable domain: EAGVAQSPRYKIIEKRQSVAFWCNPISGHATLYWYQQILGQGPKLLIQFQNNGVVDDSQLPKDRFSAERLKGVDSTLKIQPAKLEDSAVYLCASSLIGQTEAFFGQGTRLTVV.

The J gene is TRBJ2-7, the V gene TRBV29-1; either TRBD1 or TRBD2 may fit D (5 bases each). Germline V gene data show CDR1 as SQVTM and CDR2 as ANQGSEA. The CDR3 is made up of 11 amino acids. V lost 5 bases to trimming and J lost 6 bases, with 11 bases between them. In nucleotides, the CDR3 is TGCAGCGTTTTCACGGGGCCCGAGCAGTACTTC. It encodes CSVFTGPEQYF.

The chain joins TRBV29-1 to TRBJ2-1, with D perhaps matching TRBD2 (5 bases). CDR1 is SQVTM, CDR2 ANQGSEA, per germline. CDR3 length equals 15 residues. V shed 6 bases and J shed 0 bases, with 15 bases lying between them. The CDR3 protein is CSVRVQTSSYNEQFF. The CDR3 DNA follows: TGCAGCGTGCGGGTGCAGACCAGCTCCTACAATGAGCAGTTCTTC.

The chain links TRBV19 to TRBJ1-2; maybe TRBD1 (5 bases). The CDR3 spans 14 residues. V lost 8 bases, J lost 3 bases, and 16 bases lay in between. Per the germline V gene, CDR1 is LNHDA and CDR2 is SQIVND (reference sequence). For the CDR3, the DNA is TGTGCCAGTCTACCGCAGGGAGTAGACTATGGCTACACCTTC. Its protein product is CASLPQGVDYGYTF.

The chain recombines TRBV5-6 with TRBJ1-5; D unresolved. V was shortened by 0 bases and J by 7 bases, with 14 bases between the two germline ends. The CDR3 length is 15 residues. Germline CDR1 and CDR2: SGHDT and YYEEEE. CDR3 amino acids: CASSLAAAGGQPQHF. The CDR3 DNA follows: TGTGCCAGCAGCTTGGCTGCGGCAGGAGGCCAGCCCCAGCATTTT.

This clone was counted many times. The chain employs TRBV28 and TRBJ1-1; no clear D. The CDR3 sequence is 15 residues long. Germline CDR1 is MDHEN and CDR2 is SYDVKM. Trimming pared 1 base from V and 5 bases from J, leaving 14 bases between. As DNA, the CDR3 is TGTGCCAGCAGTTTATTATCCGGGTTAGTTACTGAAGCTTTCTTT. It encodes CASSLLSGLVTEAFF.